This TCR beta chain appears in the sequencing data of a study of technical replicates of blood from a few donors. The table came from immunoSEQ multiplex PCR; TCRdb's copy has only in-frame clones and leaves some out. Among over 90,000 clones listed, around 96% were seen once. Unmatched junction bases numbered 6, after V lost 7 bases and J lost 4 bases. The CDR3 contains 14 residues. Germline-derived CDR1 and CDR2 are LNHDA and SQIVND (reference sequence). This clonotype originated in a human donor in good health. V gene TRBV19 combines with J gene TRBJ1-4; 7 bases map to TRBD1. The specimen sequenced was T cells isolated from PBMCs. CDR3 amino acids: CASTDRVRNEKLFF. CDR3 nucleotides: TGTGCCAGTACCGACAGGGTCCGTAATGAAAAACTGTTTTTT. The full variable domain, in which reference TRBV19 and TRBJ1-4 provide the parts outside the CDR3, is DGGITQSPKYLFRKEGQNVTLSCEQNLNHDAMYWYRQDPGQGLRLIYYSQIVNDFQKGDIAEGYSVSREKKESFPLTVTSAQKNPTAFYLCASTDRVRNEKLFFGSGTQLSVL.